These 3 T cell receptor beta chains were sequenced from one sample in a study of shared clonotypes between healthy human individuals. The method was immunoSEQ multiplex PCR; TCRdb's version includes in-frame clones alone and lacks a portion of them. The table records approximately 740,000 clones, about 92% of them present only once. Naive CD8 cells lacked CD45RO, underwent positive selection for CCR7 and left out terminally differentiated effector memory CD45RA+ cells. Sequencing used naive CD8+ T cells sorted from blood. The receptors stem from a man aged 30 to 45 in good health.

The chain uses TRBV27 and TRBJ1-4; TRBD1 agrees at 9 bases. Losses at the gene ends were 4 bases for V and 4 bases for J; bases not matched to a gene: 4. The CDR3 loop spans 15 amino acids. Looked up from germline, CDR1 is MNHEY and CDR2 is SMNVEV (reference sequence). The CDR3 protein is CASSSRQGVNEKLFF. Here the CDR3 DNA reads TGTGCCAGCAGTTCCCGACAGGGGGTTAATGAAAAACTGTTTTTT. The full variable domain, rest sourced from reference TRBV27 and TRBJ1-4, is EAQVTQNPRYLITVTGKKLTVTCSQNMNHEYMSWYRQDPGLGLRQIYYSMNVEVTDKGDVPEGYKVSRKEKRNFPLILESPSPNQTSLYFCASSSRQGVNEKLFFGSGTQLSVL.

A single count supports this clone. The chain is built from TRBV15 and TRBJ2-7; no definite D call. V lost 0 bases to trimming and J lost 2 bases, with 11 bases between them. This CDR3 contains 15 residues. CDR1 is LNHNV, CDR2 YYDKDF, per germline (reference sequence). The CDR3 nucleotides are TGTGCCACCAGCAGAGAACGGTTACAGACCTACGAGCAGTACTTC. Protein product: CATSRERLQTYEQYF.

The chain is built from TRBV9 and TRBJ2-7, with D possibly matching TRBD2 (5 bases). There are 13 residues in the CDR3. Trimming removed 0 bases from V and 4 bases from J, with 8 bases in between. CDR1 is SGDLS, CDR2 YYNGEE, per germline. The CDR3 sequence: CASSVGEKYEQYF. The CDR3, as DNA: TGTGCCAGCAGCGTAGGGGAGAAATACGAGCAGTACTTC.